This T cell receptor (beta chain) was captured in a study of T-cell reconstitution after alpha-beta-depleted transplantation in children. This clonotype was observed at least ten times. The TCRbeta library was prepared with unique molecular identifiers. TCRdb used MiXCR to reprocess the PCR reads, holding one entry per CDR3 protein. The sample yields 210,000 or so distinct CDR3 sequences, roughly 10% seen once. The specimen was PBMCs from the stem cell graft donor, collected from the stem cell graft. The clonotype originates from a human donor who donated a stem cell graft to a child with acute lymphoblastic leukemia.

CDR3 residues: CASSLGTGTLMNTEAFF. CDR3 bases: TGCGCCAGCAGCTTAGGGACAGGGACTCTTATGAACACTGAAGCTTTCTTT. The chain combines TRBV5-1 with TRBJ1-1; 9 bases are a match to TRBD1. The CDR3 has 17 residues. Trimming cost V 2 bases and J 0 bases; bases outside gene matches: 8. CDR1 SGHRS and CDR2 YFSETQ come from the germline V gene.